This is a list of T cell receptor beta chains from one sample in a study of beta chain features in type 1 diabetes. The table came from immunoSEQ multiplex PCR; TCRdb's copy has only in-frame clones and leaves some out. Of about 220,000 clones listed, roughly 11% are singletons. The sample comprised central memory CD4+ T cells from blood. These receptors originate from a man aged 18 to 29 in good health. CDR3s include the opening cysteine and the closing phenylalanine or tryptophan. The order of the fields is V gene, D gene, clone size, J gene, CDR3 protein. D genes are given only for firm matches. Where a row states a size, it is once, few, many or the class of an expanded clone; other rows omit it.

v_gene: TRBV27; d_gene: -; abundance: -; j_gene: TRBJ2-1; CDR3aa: CASSRPGWNNEQFF
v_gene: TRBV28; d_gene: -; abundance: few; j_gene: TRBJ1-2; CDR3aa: CASSRRGPNYGYTF
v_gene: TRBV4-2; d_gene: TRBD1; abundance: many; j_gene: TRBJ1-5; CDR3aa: CASSQDTGGTQHF
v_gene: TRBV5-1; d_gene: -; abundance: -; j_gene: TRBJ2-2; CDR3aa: CASSLLVDTGELFF
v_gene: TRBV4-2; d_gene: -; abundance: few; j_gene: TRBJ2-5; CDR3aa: CASSPGTAFQETQYF
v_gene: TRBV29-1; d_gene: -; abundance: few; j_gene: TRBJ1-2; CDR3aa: CSTTRNRDDYGYTF
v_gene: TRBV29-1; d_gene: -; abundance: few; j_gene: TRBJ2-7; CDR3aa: CSVSNGRGREQYF
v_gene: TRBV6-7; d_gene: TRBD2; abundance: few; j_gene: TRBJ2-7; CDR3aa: CASSPELAGGPGEQYF
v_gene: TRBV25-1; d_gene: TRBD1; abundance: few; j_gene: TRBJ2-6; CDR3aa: CASSDLGTGGDGANVLTF
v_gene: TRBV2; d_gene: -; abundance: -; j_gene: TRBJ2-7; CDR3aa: CASSLTGFYDF